This T cell receptor (beta chain) came from a study of blood T cells in healthy people across ages. General study findings and limits: Lack of knowledge of donor CMV status possibly confounded expanded clonotype changes. In these data, TCR beta diversity tracked strongly with naive T cell percentage.

The CDR3 runs to 13 residues. Trimming took 4 bases from V and 3 from J, leaving 9 bases between them. The germline V gene has CDR1 MNHEY and CDR2 SMNVEV (reference sequence). The second PCR ran roughly 7 to 11 cycles with a sample-barcoded 5' primer and J-beta primers. TCRdb used MiXCR to reprocess the 5' RACE reads, holding one entry per CDR3 protein. The data contain 750,000 or so distinct CDR3 sequences, approximately 25% of them seen just once; the ten biggest clones take up 9.4%. Regarding this clonotype: Antigen specificity is unknown.

This same sample was also taken into another study, of T cells of mothers and their children. That investigation notes: Extracted RNA, in its entirety, went into cDNA synthesis at about 1.5 ug per 15 ul. The overlap seen between related mothers and children slightly exceeded that of unrelated pairs, though not significantly.

This clonotype originated in a boy aged 5-17 years in good health. The V and J genes are TRBV27 and TRBJ1-1; D unresolved. Sample: blood. The CDR3 nucleotides are TGTGCCAGCAGTTCCTACAGCGACACTGAAGCTTTCTTT. It encodes CASSSYSDTEAFF.